Presented here are 26 T cell receptor beta chains from one specimen sequenced in a study of blood T cell repertoires in COVID-19. Measured with immunoSEQ multiplex PCR; TCRdb has only the in-frame clones, and not every one. Here the sample spans 70,000 to 90,000 clones, around 81% being singletons. The material sequenced was peripheral blood. Every receptor here comes from a human donor in a cohort sampled during active COVID-19.

The chain employs TRBV19 and TRBJ2-7; 9 bases are shared with TRBD1. This CDR3 region has 14 residues. Trimming at V came to 6 bases and at J to 6 bases, leaving 9 bases not matched to a gene. CDR1 and CDR2 from the germline V gene are LNHDA and SQIVND (reference sequence). CDR3 in DNA: TGTGCCAGTAGCTACGGGACAGGGAGAGGCGAGCAGTACTTC. This translates into CASSYGTGRGEQYF.

The chain links TRBV5-5 to TRBJ1-5; the D gene is possibly TRBD1 (5 bases). The germline CDR1 and CDR2 sequences are SGHKS and YYEKEE (reference sequence). The length of the CDR3 is 14 residues. Trimming removed 0 bases at V and 6 bases at J, with 10 bases between. CDR3 protein: CASSLDRGSQPQHF. CDR3 DNA: TGTGCCAGCAGCTTGGATAGGGGAAGTCAGCCCCAGCATTTT. Full variable domain (remainder filled in from reference TRBV5-5 and TRBJ1-5): DAGVTQSPTHLIKTRGQQVTLRCSPISGHKSVSWYQQVLGQGPQFIFQYYEKEERGRGNFPDRFSARQFPNYSSELNVNALLLGDSALYLCASSLDRGSQPQHFGDGTRLSIL.

The chain recombines TRBV5-6 with TRBJ1-6, with 7 positions matching TRBD1. Germline trimming cut 3 bases from V and 6 bases from J; bases unmatched to any gene: 9. CDR3 size: 16 residues. Germline assignment: CDR1 SGHDT and CDR2 YYEEEE. The CDR3 protein is CASSSRQGLINSPLHF. CDR3 bases: TGTGCCAGCAGCTCTCGACAGGGACTCATTAATTCACCCCTCCACTTT.

The chain carries TRBV27 and TRBJ2-2, with a weak D call TRBD1 (5 bases). With 5 bases removed from V and 3 bases from J, the gap between germline ends came to 13 bases. CDR3 length: 15 residues. Looked up from germline, CDR1 is MNHEY and CDR2 is SMNVEV (reference sequence). The CDR3 bases are TGTGCCAGCAGTCTCCAGGCAGGGTACACCGGGGAGCTGTTTTTT. Translation gives CASSLQAGYTGELFF.

The chain links TRBV27 to TRBJ2-3, with 12 bases aligning to TRBD2. Germline CDR1 MNHEY, CDR2 SMNVEV (reference sequence). CDR3 length equals 15 residues. J gave up 5 bases and V 5 bases, and 5 bases lay outside the gene matches. The CDR3 sequence is CASSRRTSGEDTQYF. CDR3 DNA sequence: TGTGCCAGCAGTAGAAGGACTAGCGGGGAAGATACGCAGTATTTT.

This chain's CDR3 is CASSEIRLAGGTDTQYF. The CDR3 bases are TGTGCCAGCAGTGAGATACGACTAGCGGGAGGCACAGATACGCAGTATTTT. V usage is TRBV2 and J usage is TRBJ2-3, with 12 bases that match TRBD2. The length of the CDR3 is 17 residues. J was trimmed by 1 base and V by 3 bases; bases with no gene match: 5. Per the germline V gene, CDR1 is SNHLY and CDR2 is FYNNEI.

The chain has TRBV12-3 or TRBV12-4 and TRBJ2-3; D possibly corresponds to TRBD2 (5 bases). The V and J ends lost 5 bases and 6 bases respectively, with 6 bases between them. The CDR3 runs to 11 residues. The CDR3 region is CASSPGDTQYF. The CDR3, as DNA: TGTGCCAGCAGTCCGGGGGATACGCAGTATTTT.

The chain is built from TRBV4-3 and TRBJ2-1; tentatively, D is TRBD2 (5 bases). The CDR3 covers 15 residues. Germline loops: CDR1 LGHNA, CDR2 YSLEER. V was trimmed by 0 bases and J by 6 bases, leaving 12 bases between them. The DNA of the CDR3 is TGCGCCAGCAGCCAAGATCGGGGTTTGATCAATGAGCAGTTCTTC. It specifies CASSQDRGLINEQFF.

This rearrangement joins TRBV7-9 to TRBJ2-7, with 8 nucleotides matching TRBD1. The CDR3 spans 12 residues. CDR1 SEHNR and CDR2 FQNEAQ come from the germline V gene (reference sequence). The ends lost 5 bases at V and 5 bases at J; junction bases unmatched: 2. Written as DNA, the CDR3 is TGTGCCAGCAGCATGACAGGGGACGAGCAGTACGTC. The encoded protein is CASSMTGDEQYV.

The rearrangement joins TRBV19 to TRBJ1-1; no definite D call. Germline-derived CDR1 and CDR2 are LNHDA and SQIVND (reference sequence). The V gene lost 4 bases and the J gene lost 0 bases, with 6 bases spanning the gap. The CDR3 is 13 amino acids. CDR3 region: CASSTFVNTEAFF. In nucleotides, the CDR3 is TGTGCCAGTAGTACCTTTGTGAACACTGAAGCTTTCTTT.

The chain combines TRBV7-2 with TRBJ2-3; 7 nucleotides agree with TRBD1. The CDR3 is 15 residues long. Germline loops: CDR1 SGHTA, CDR2 FQGNSA. V was clipped by 5 bases and J by 2 bases; unmatched bases: 7. CDR3 sequence: CASSPRTGYTDTQYF. The CDR3 bases are TGTGCCAGCAGCCCCCGGACAGGCTACACAGATACGCAGTATTTT.

The genes are TRBV6-5 and TRBJ2-1, with 8 bases lining up with TRBD1. Germline CDR1 and CDR2: MNHEY and SVGAGI. The CDR3 runs to 15 residues. V shed 6 bases and J 7 bases; nucleotides not matched to a gene: 11. CDR3 nucleotides: TGTGCCAGCAGCGCGATGACAGGGGAAGTGAATGAGCAGTTCTTC. Encoded protein: CASSAMTGEVNEQFF.

The chain uses TRBV5-1 and TRBJ2-1; TRBD2 matches 8 bases. The germline V gene has CDR1 SGHRS and CDR2 YFSETQ. V shed 4 bases, J shed 6 bases, and the junction held 15 bases outside the gene matches. CDR3 length: 17 residues. CDR3 sequence: CASSTPGREEAINEQFF. The CDR3 DNA reads TGCGCCAGCAGCACCCCCGGGAGGGAGGAAGCCATCAATGAGCAGTTCTTC.

This chain uses TRBV30 with TRBJ1-5; 8 bases map to TRBD1. Per the germline V gene, CDR1 is GTSNPN and CDR2 is SVGIG (reference sequence). The ends lost 5 bases at V and 4 bases at J; junction bases unmatched: 10. The CDR3 covers 15 residues. Here the CDR3 reads CAWDVGTGDNQPQHF. DNA for the CDR3: TGTGCCTGGGATGTTGGGACAGGCGATAATCAGCCCCAGCATTTT. Complete variable domain (other parts from reference TRBV30 and TRBJ1-5): SQTIHQWPATLVQPVGSPLSLECTVEGTSNPNLYWYRQAAGRGLQLLFYSVGIGQISSEVPQNLSASRPQDRQFILSSKKLLLSDSGFYLCAWDVGTGDNQPQHFGDGTRLSIL.

V usage is TRBV7-9 and J usage is TRBJ1-2, with 9 bases identical to TRBD1. CDR1 SEHNR and CDR2 FQNEAQ come from the germline V gene (reference sequence). J was trimmed by 3 bases and V by 7 bases; bases with no gene match: 9. The CDR3 has 15 amino acids. CDR3: CASTYPGQGDYGYTF. The CDR3 DNA follows: TGTGCCAGCACCTATCCGGGACAGGGAGACTATGGCTACACCTTC.

This clone appeared once. The genes are TRBV5-4 and TRBJ2-1; TRBD2 agrees at 15 bases. Germline V gene lookup returns CDR1 SGHNT and CDR2 YYREEE (reference sequence). Unmatched junction bases numbered 6, after V lost 3 bases and J lost 8 bases. The CDR3 is 16 amino acids. The CDR3: CASSSYGLAGGDEQFF. Here the CDR3 DNA reads TGTGCCAGCAGCTCCTATGGACTAGCGGGAGGGGATGAGCAGTTCTTC. Looking up the rest from reference TRBV5-4 and TRBJ2-1 gives the full variable domain: ETGVTQSPTHLIKTRGQQVTLRCSSQSGHNTVSWYQQALGQGPQFIFQYYREEENGRGNFPPRFSGLQFPNYSSELNVNALELDDSALYLCASSSYGLAGGDEQFFGPGTRLTVL.

J is TRBJ1-6 and V is TRBV28; TRBD1 is a possible D gene (6 bases). The ends were cut back, 6 bases at V and 9 bases at J, with 15 bases in the middle. Germline V gene sequence: CDR1 MDHEN, CDR2 SYDVKM. The CDR3 totals 14 residues. CDR3 amino acids: CASSPGHRASPLHF. For the CDR3, the DNA is TGTGCCAGCAGCCCCGGACACAGGGCTTCACCCCTCCACTTT.

The CDR3 sequence: CASSIGASGNTDTQYF. The CDR3 DNA sequence: TGTGCCAGTAGTATTGGGGCTAGCGGAAACACAGATACGCAGTATTTT. The rearrangement uses TRBV19 and TRBJ2-3; 7 nucleotides match TRBD2. Germline assignment: CDR1 LNHDA and CDR2 SQIVND (reference sequence). With V trimmed by 3 bases and J by 2 bases, 8 bases remained unmatched. This CDR3 spans 16 amino acids. The full variable domain, its missing parts supplied by reference TRBV19 and TRBJ2-3, is DGGITQSPKYLFRKEGQNVTLSCEQNLNHDAMYWYRQDPGQGLRLIYYSQIVNDFQKGDIAEGYSVSREKKESFPLTVTSAQKNPTAFYLCASSIGASGNTDTQYFGPGTRLTVL.

This clone was detected once. The CDR3 sequence is CATRTGGEETQYF. CDR3 nucleotides: TGTGCCACCAGGACAGGGGGCGAAGAGACCCAGTACTTC. The rearrangement uses TRBV24-1 and TRBJ2-5, with 10 bases matching TRBD1. The CDR3 totals 13 residues. V shed 7 bases, J shed 3 bases, and the junction held 1 base outside the gene matches. The germline gives CDR1 KGHDR, CDR2 SFDVKD.

The chain carries TRBV4-1 and TRBJ1-2; TRBD1 agrees at 7 bases. Germline loops: CDR1 MGHRA, CDR2 YSYEKL. The CDR3 is made up of 14 amino acids. V shed 4 bases, J shed 7 bases, and the junction held 9 bases outside the gene matches. CDR3 nucleotides: TGCGCCAGCAGCCGCGAGACAGGGCTGTTTGGCTACACCTTC. Amino acid sequence: CASSRETGLFGYTF.

This chain uses TRBV12-3 or TRBV12-4 with TRBJ2-2; 8 bases map to TRBD1. V was pared by 8 bases and J by 6 bases, with 2 bases of the junction left unmatched. The CDR3 has 12 amino acids. This chain's CDR3 is CASAGQAGELFF. CDR3 nucleotide sequence: TGTGCCAGCGCGGGACAGGCCGGGGAGCTGTTTTTT.

The V call is TRBV7-9, the J call TRBJ1-4; 9 nucleotides agree with TRBD1. With V trimmed by 5 bases and J by 4 bases, 5 bases remained unmatched. The CDR3 extends over 15 amino acids. Germline loops: CDR1 SEHNR, CDR2 FQNEAQ (reference sequence). In nucleotides, the CDR3 is TGTGCCAGCAGCCCCGACAGGGGGTATAATGAAAAACTGTTTTTT. Protein sequence: CASSPDRGYNEKLFF.

This clone occurred once. The rearrangement uses TRBV7-8 and TRBJ2-5; TRBD2 matches at 14 bases. Germline V gene lookup returns CDR1 SGHVS and CDR2 FQNEAQ. This CDR3 has 15 amino acids. V shed 3 bases and J 4 bases; nucleotides not matched to a gene: 1. The CDR3 protein is CASSFGLAGGETQYF. In nucleotides, the CDR3 is TGTGCCAGCAGCTTTGGACTAGCGGGAGGAGAGACCCAGTACTTC.

The chain employs TRBV5-8 and TRBJ2-7; 10 bases line up with TRBD2. The CDR3 runs 14 residues. Germline-derived CDR1 and CDR2 are SGHTS and YDEGEE. V was pared by 4 bases and J by 2 bases, with 3 bases of the junction left unmatched. The CDR3 reads CASSRSGGAYEQYF. In DNA, the CDR3 is TGTGCCAGCAGCCGGAGCGGGGGGGCCTACGAGCAGTACTTC.

The chain links TRBV29-1 to TRBJ1-1; maybe TRBD1 (5 bases). The germline V gene has CDR1 SQVTM and CDR2 ANQGSEA. This CDR3 is 11 amino acids long. CDR3 residues: CGGGVDTEAFF. For the CDR3, the DNA is TGCGGTGGGGGGGTGGATACTGAAGCTTTCTTT.

The chain uses TRBV6-5 and TRBJ1-4, with D tentatively TRBD1 (6 bases). Trimming stripped 0 bases from V and 4 bases from J, with 12 bases between. CDR1 is MNHEY, CDR2 SVGAGI, per germline. This CDR3 region has 16 residues. The CDR3 protein is CASSYSPQGYNEKLFF. In DNA, the CDR3 is TGTGCCAGCAGTTACTCACCTCAGGGGTATAATGAAAAACTGTTTTTT.